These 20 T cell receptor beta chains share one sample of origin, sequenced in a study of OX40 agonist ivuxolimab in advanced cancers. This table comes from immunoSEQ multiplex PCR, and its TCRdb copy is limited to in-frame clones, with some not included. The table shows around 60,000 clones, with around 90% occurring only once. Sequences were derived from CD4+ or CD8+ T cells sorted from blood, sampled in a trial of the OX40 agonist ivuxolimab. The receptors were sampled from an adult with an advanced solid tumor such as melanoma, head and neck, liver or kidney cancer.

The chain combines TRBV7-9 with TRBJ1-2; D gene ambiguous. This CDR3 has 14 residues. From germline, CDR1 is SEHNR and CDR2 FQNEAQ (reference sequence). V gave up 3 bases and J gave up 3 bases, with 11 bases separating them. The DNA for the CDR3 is TGTGCCAGCAGCTTGATGCAGGCAGACTATGGCTACACCTTC. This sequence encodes CASSLMQADYGYTF.

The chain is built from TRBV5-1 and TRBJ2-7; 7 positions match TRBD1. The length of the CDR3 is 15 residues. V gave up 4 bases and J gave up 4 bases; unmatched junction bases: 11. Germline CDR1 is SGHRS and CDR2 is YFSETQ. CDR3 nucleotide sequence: TGCGCCAGCAGCCCAACCGGGACAGAGATGTACGAGCAGTACTTC. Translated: CASSPTGTEMYEQYF.

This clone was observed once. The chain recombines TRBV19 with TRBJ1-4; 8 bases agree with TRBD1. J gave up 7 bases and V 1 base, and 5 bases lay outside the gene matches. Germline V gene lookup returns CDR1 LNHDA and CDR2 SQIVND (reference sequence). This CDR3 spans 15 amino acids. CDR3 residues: CASSIGRDRPEKLFF. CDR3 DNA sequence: TGTGCCAGTAGTATAGGGAGGGACAGGCCTGAAAAACTGTTTTTT.

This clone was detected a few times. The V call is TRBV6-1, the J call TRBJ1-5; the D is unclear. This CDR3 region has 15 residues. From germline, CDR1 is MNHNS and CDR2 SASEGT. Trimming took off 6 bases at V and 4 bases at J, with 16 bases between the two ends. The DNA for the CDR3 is TGTGCCAGCAGCGTTTCAAATGGCGGGAATCAGCCCCAGCATTTT. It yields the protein CASSVSNGGNQPQHF.

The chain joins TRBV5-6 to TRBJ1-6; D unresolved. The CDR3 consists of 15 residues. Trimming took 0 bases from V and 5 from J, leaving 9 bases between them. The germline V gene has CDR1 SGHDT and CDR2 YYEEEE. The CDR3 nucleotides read TGTGCCAGCAGCTTGGCCCGGGCTAATAATTCACCCCTCCACTTT. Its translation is CASSLARANNSPLHF.

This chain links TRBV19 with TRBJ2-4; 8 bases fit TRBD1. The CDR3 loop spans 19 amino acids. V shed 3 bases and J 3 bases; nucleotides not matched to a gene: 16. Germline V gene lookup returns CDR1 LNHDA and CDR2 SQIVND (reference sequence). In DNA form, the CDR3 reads TGTGCCAGTAGTATCAAGCAGGGGGCCTCTGGAAAGGGCAAAAACATTCAGTACTTC. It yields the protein CASSIKQGASGKGKNIQYF.

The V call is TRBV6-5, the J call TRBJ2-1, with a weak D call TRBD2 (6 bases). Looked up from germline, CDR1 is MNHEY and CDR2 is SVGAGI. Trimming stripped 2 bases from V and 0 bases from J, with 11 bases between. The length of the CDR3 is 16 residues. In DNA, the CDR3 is TGTGCCAGCAGTTACGGAGGGAAAAGCTCCTACAATGAGCAGTTCTTC. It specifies CASSYGGKSSYNEQFF.

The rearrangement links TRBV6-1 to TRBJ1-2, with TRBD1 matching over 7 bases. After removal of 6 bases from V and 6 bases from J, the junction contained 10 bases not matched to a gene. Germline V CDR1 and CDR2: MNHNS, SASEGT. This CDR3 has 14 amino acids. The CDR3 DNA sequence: TGTGCCAGCAGACCGGGACAGTTGGTCGATGGCTACACCTTC. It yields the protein CASRPGQLVDGYTF.

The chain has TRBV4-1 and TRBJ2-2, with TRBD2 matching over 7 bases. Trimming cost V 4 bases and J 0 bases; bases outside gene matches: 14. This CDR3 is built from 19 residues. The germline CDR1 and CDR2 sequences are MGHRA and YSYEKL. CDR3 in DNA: TGCGCCAGCAGCCTCTCTCGGGCTAGCGGAAATCCGAACACCGGGGAGCTGTTTTTT. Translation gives CASSLSRASGNPNTGELFF.

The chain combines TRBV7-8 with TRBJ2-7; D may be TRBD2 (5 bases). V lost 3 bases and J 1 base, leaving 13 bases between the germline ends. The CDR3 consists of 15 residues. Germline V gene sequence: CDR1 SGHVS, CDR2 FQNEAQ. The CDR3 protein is CASSFGSLASYEQYF. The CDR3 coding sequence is TGTGCCAGCAGCTTCGGGTCGCTAGCTTCCTACGAGCAGTACTTC.

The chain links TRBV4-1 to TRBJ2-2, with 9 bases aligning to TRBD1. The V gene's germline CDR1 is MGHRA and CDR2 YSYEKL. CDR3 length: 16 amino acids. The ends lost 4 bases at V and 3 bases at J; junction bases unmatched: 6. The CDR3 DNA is TGCGCCAGCAGCCCGGGACAGGGCCTATACACCGGGGAGCTGTTTTTT. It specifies CASSPGQGLYTGELFF.

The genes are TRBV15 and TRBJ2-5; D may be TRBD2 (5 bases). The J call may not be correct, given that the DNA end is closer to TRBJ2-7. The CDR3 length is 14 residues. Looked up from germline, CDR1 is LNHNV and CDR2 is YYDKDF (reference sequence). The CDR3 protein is CATSRDVGGYEQYF. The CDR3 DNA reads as TGTGCCACCAGCAGGGACGTCGGAGGCTACGAGCAGTACTTC.

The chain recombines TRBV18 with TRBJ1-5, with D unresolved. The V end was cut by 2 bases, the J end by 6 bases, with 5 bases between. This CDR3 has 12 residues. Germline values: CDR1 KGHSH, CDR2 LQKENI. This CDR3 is CASSPVGQPQHF. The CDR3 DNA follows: TGTGCCAGCTCACCAGTTGGTCAGCCCCAGCATTTT. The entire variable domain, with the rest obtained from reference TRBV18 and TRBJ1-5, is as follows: NAGVMQNPRHLVRRRGQEARLRCSPMKGHSHVYWYRQLPEEGLKFMVYLQKENIIDESGMPKERFSAEFPKEGPSILRIQQVVRGDSAAYFCASSPVGQPQHFGDGTRLSIL.

The CDR3 here is CASSLGHRDRRYEQYF. For the CDR3, the DNA is TGCGCCAGCAGCTTGGGCCACCGGGACCGCAGGTACGAGCAGTACTTC. The chain carries TRBV5-1 and TRBJ2-7; D could derive from TRBD1 or TRBD2 (5 bases each). V lost 0 bases and J lost 4, with 17 bases in between. Germline lookup yields CDR1 SGHRS and CDR2 YFSETQ. The CDR3 has 16 amino acids.

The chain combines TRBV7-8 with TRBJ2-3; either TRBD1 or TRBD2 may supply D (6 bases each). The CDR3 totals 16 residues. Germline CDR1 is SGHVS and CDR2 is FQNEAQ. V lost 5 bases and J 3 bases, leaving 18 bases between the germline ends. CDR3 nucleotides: TGTGCCAGCAGCCCAGGGGTATCGGGAGTTACAGATACGCAGTATTTT. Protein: CASSPGVSGVTDTQYF.

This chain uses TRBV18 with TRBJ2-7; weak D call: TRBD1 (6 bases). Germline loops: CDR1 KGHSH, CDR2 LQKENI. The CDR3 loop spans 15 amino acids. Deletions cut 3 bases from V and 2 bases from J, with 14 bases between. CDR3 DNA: TGTGCCAGCTCACCGTACCGGGACACCACCTACGAGCAGTACTTC. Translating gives CASSPYRDTTYEQYF.

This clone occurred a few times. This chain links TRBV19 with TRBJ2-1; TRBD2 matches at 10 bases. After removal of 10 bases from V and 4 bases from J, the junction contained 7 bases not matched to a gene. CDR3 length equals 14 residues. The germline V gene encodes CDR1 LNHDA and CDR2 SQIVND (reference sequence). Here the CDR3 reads CATLGSGRYNEQFF. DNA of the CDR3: TGTGCCACCCTGGGTAGCGGGAGGTACAATGAGCAGTTCTTC.

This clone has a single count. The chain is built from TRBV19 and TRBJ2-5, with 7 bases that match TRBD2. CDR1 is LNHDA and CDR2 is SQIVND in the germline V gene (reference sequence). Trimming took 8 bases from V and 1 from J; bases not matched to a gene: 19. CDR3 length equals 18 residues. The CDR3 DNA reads TGTGCCAGTGCCCAAGGGGTTTCCACCTCTAGCGGCCAAGAGACCCAGTACTTC. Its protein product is CASAQGVSTSSGQETQYF.

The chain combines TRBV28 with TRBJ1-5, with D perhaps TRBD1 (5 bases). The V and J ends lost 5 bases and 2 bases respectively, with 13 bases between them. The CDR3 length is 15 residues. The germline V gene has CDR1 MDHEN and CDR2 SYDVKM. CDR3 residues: CASSLTVSGNQPQHF. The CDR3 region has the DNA TGTGCCAGCAGTCTGACAGTTTCTGGCAATCAGCCCCAGCATTTT.

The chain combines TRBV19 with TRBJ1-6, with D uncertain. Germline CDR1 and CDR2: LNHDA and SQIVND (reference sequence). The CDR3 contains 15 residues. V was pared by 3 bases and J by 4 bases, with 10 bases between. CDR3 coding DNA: TGTGCCAGTAGTATCATAGCGGGTTATAATTCACCCCTCCACTTT. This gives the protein CASSIIAGYNSPLHF.